The 2 T cell receptor beta chains listed next were all sequenced from one sample in a study of T cell repertoires in cytomegalovirus infection. Each CDR3 protein gets one entry after TCRdb re-called the reads with MiXCR. Counted here are about 770,000 distinct CDR3 sequences, 29% occurring once; the ten biggest clones make up less than 15%. No antigens are known for them. The sequences come from cultured CD8+ T cells from PBMCs, collected from culture after CMV antigen stimulation. All receptors derive from a human donor in good health (CMV status not recorded). Some clones in this sample may be carry-over from other donors' samples.

In this sample, this clonotype turned up many times. The chain has TRBV7-2 and TRBJ2-6; the D gene is possibly TRBD2 (6 bases). V lost 5 bases and J 13 bases, leaving 12 bases between the germline ends. The CDR3 runs 12 residues. Germline lookup yields CDR1 SGHTA and CDR2 FQGNSA. The chain's CDR3 is CASSSRELVLTF. The CDR3 DNA is TGTGCCAGCAGCAGCCGGGAGCTAGTCCTGACTTTC.

This clonotype has a count of ten or more. This sequence joins TRBV7-2 and TRBJ2-7; no firm D call. Trimming removed 1 base at V and 2 bases at J, with 9 bases between. Germline CDR1 SGHTA, CDR2 FQGNSA. This CDR3 region has 14 residues. CDR3 sequence (DNA): TGTGCCAGCAGCTTAGTGCCCACCACCTACGAGCAGTACGTC. It specifies CASSLVPTTYEQYV.